The next 6 T cell receptor beta chains were all read from a single sample in a study of Siglec-9 on CD8 T cells in melanoma. TCRdb's copy holds only in-frame clones and misses some; the assay was immunoSEQ multiplex PCR. The table records about 36,000 clones, 80% to 85% of them present only once. Specimen: Siglec-9- CD8+ T cells sorted from blood. These receptors were obtained from a human donor in good health.

The V gene is TRBV7-9, the J gene TRBJ2-1, with D hard to call. Trimming pared 1 base from V and 8 bases from J, leaving 6 bases between. Germline V gives CDR1 SEHNR, CDR2 FQNEAQ (reference sequence). This CDR3 has 12 residues. This CDR3 is CASSLGLDEQFF. CDR3 bases: TGTGCCAGCAGCTTAGGCCTGGATGAGCAGTTCTTC.

J is TRBJ1-1 and V is TRBV7-3, with D tentatively TRBD1 (5 bases). Germline V gene lookup returns CDR1 SGHTA and CDR2 FQGTGA. This CDR3 comprises 15 residues. Deletions cut 1 base from V and 3 bases from J, with 12 bases between. CDR3 region: CASSLIGGGDTEAFF. DNA of the CDR3: TGTGCCAGCAGCTTAATTGGGGGTGGGGACACTGAAGCTTTCTTT.

The chain carries TRBV6-6 and TRBJ1-2; 8 bases fit TRBD1. Germline CDR1 and CDR2: MNHNY and SVGAGI (reference sequence). The CDR3 length is 13 residues. V gave up 8 bases and J gave up 4 bases; unmatched junction bases: 6. In DNA, the CDR3 is TGTGCCAGCGGCCGACAGGGGATCTATGGCTACACCTTC. The encoded protein is CASGRQGIYGYTF.

J is TRBJ1-6 and V is TRBV2, with 9 bases that match TRBD1. Germline CDR1 and CDR2: SNHLY and FYNNEI. CDR3 length: 14 amino acids. The trim removed 7 bases at V and 7 bases at J, leaving 5 bases unmatched. This chain's CDR3 is CASTEGQGNSPLHF. CDR3 DNA sequence: TGTGCCAGCACCGAGGGACAGGGAAATTCACCCCTCCACTTT.

This chain joins TRBV7-9 and TRBJ2-7; maybe TRBD1 (6 bases). V dropped 1 base and J dropped 1 base, with 14 bases sitting between them. Germline V gives CDR1 SEHNR, CDR2 FQNEAQ (reference sequence). The CDR3 has 16 residues. CDR3 in DNA: TGTGCCAGCAGCTTAGTCGGACAGATCTCTTCCTACGAGCAGTACTTC. It yields the protein CASSLVGQISSYEQYF.

V gene TRBV15 combines with J gene TRBJ2-7; perhaps D is TRBD1 or TRBD2 (7 bases each). The CDR3 sequence is 15 residues long. Germline V gene lookup returns CDR1 LNHNV and CDR2 YYDKDF (reference sequence). V lost 7 bases, J lost 5 bases, and 21 bases lay in between. The CDR3 here is CATTESGTAVDEQYF. In nucleotides, the CDR3 is TGTGCCACCACTGAGAGCGGGACAGCCGTCGACGAGCAGTACTTC.